The 20 T cell receptor beta chains in this list originate from one sample, sequenced in a study of cytomegalovirus exposure and HLA in healthy donors. Researchers ran the PCR with 60 Vbeta and 13 Jbeta primers. Clones were sequenced by immunoSEQ multiplex PCR, and TCRdb holds only the in-frame ones, with some missing. The sample yields some 120,000 clones, about 86% seen once. Sequencing was performed on PBMCs. The receptors here all came from a woman aged 40 to 49 in good health and CMV-seronegative.

This chain joins TRBV7-3 and TRBJ2-5, with a weak D call TRBD2 (5 bases). Between the trimmed V and J ends, which lost 4 bases and 4 bases, there was a span of 10 bases. This CDR3 comprises 13 residues. Germline V gives CDR1 SGHTA, CDR2 FQGTGA. The CDR3 loop is CASSYAGVETQYF. For the CDR3, the DNA is TGTGCCAGCAGCTACGCCGGGGTAGAGACCCAGTACTTC.

This chain joins TRBV10-3 and TRBJ2-7; D is possibly TRBD1 (5 bases). The CDR3 consists of 13 residues. Trimming shortened V by 10 bases and J by 4 bases, and 17 bases separated the two germline ends. Germline V gene data show CDR1 as ENHRY and CDR2 as SYGVKD. Here the CDR3 reads CATQTDPSYEQYF. The CDR3 DNA is TGTGCCACGCAGACAGACCCCTCGTACGAGCAGTACTTC.

The rearrangement links TRBV6-1 to TRBJ2-6; D not resolved. Germline CDR1 reads MNHNS; CDR2 reads SASEGT. The V gene lost 3 bases and the J gene lost 6 bases, with 9 bases spanning the gap. This CDR3 contains 14 residues. The CDR3 coding sequence is TGTGCCAGCAGTGAGCTAGATGAGGCCAACGTCCTGACTTTC. Its protein is CASSELDEANVLTF.

The chain employs TRBV11-2 and TRBJ1-2; TRBD1 agrees at 8 bases. The V gene end was trimmed by 1 base and the J gene end by 13 bases; junction bases not matched to a gene: 11. CDR1 is SGHAT, CDR2 FQNNGV, per germline. CDR3 length: 14 amino acids. The CDR3 protein is CASSLGGQGPPITF. For the CDR3, the DNA is TGTGCCAGCAGCTTAGGAGGACAGGGTCCACCGATCACCTTC.

The rearrangement joins TRBV4-1 to TRBJ2-7; TRBD1 is a possible D gene (5 bases). V shed 2 bases and J shed 1 base, with 9 bases lying between them. Germline loops: CDR1 MGHRA, CDR2 YSYEKL. The CDR3 is 14 residues long. The CDR3 sequence: CASSQRQGSYEQYF. The CDR3 nucleotides read TGCGCCAGCAGCCAAAGGCAGGGATCCTACGAGCAGTACTTC.

The rearrangement uses TRBV30 and TRBJ1-1; no clear D. The CDR3 is 12 amino acids. Trimming took 2 bases from V and 7 from J, leaving 11 bases between them. The germline gives CDR1 GTSNPN, CDR2 SVGIG (reference sequence). Here the CDR3 DNA reads TGTGCCTGGAGTCCCATGGACTATGAAGCTTTCTTT. Encoded protein: CAWSPMDYEAFF.

This clone was picked up one time. The V and J genes are TRBV19 and TRBJ2-5; TRBD1 aligns across 8 bases. J lost 1 base, V lost 4 bases, and 8 bases had no gene match. Germline CDR1 is LNHDA and CDR2 is SQIVND (reference sequence). This CDR3 has 16 residues. In DNA form, the CDR3 reads TGTGCCAGTAGTACAGGGACAGGTCGAGCCCAAGAGACCCAGTACTTC. Its protein product is CASSTGTGRAQETQYF. Combining the CDR3 with reference TRBV19 and TRBJ2-5 gives the whole variable domain DGGITQSPKYLFRKEGQNVTLSCEQNLNHDAMYWYRQDPGQGLRLIYYSQIVNDFQKGDIAEGYSVSREKKESFPLTVTSAQKNPTAFYLCASSTGTGRAQETQYFGPGTRLLVL.

CDR3 residues: CASSYSASGLYEQYF. CDR3 nucleotide sequence: TGTGCCAGCAGTTACTCGGCTAGCGGGTTATACGAGCAGTACTTC. This chain uses TRBV6-5 with TRBJ2-7; 8 bases agree with TRBD2. The length of the CDR3 is 15 residues. Germline lookup yields CDR1 MNHEY and CDR2 SVGAGI. With V trimmed by 0 bases and J by 4 bases, 5 bases remained unmatched.

The gene calls are TRBV7-8 and TRBJ2-7; D gene ambiguous. Germline-derived CDR1 and CDR2 are SGHVS and FQNEAQ. The length of the CDR3 is 14 residues. V shed 4 bases and J shed 2 bases, with 12 bases lying between them. CDR3 sequence (DNA): TGTGCCAGCAGCTCGAGATGGGCAACCTACGAGCAGTACTTC. It yields the protein CASSSRWATYEQYF.

This clone was detected only once. This chain joins TRBV5-1 and TRBJ2-5; D call uncertain. CDR1 is SGHRS and CDR2 is YFSETQ in the germline V gene. The CDR3 loop spans 13 amino acids. V lost 4 bases, J lost 1 base, and 8 bases lay in between. The CDR3 DNA reads as TGCGCCAGCAGCCCCGTTCTCCAAGAGACCCAGTACTTC. Encoded protein: CASSPVLQETQYF.

J is TRBJ1-2 and V is TRBV21-1. TRBV21-1 is shown as a pseudogene. The CDR3 loop spans 15 amino acids. CDR3 nucleotides: TGTGCCAGCAACAACTTACCGGGAGGCCCCTATGGCTACACCTTC. Encoded protein: CASNNLPGGPYGYTF.

This clone appeared once. The V and J genes are TRBV13 and TRBJ2-2, with D possibly TRBD1 on 6 matching bases. CDR1 is PRHDT, CDR2 FYEKMQ, per germline (reference sequence). The CDR3 extends over 19 amino acids. V was clipped by 4 bases and J by 1 base, with 22 bases between them. The CDR3 bases are TGTGCCAGCAGCTCCATCGATGGGGGCAGGGTGAAGAACACCGGGGAGCTGTTTTTT. Protein: CASSSIDGGRVKNTGELFF.

V usage is TRBV13 and J usage is TRBJ2-7; D is unresolved. The CDR3 spans 11 residues. V was shortened by 4 bases and J by 3 bases, with 4 bases between the two germline ends. Germline CDR1 and CDR2: PRHDT and FYEKMQ (reference sequence). The CDR3 region is CASSSHYEQYF. The CDR3 DNA reads TGTGCCAGCAGCTCCCACTACGAGCAGTACTTC.

V usage is TRBV5-1 and J usage is TRBJ2-5, with unresolved D. V was trimmed by 4 bases and J by 2 bases, leaving 3 bases between them. Germline CDR1 reads SGHRS; CDR2 reads YFSETQ. There are 11 residues in the CDR3. CDR3 DNA: TGCGCCAGCAGCGTACAAGAGACCCAGTACTTC. Translation gives CASSVQETQYF.

This chain links TRBV6-1 with TRBJ2-5, with 7 bases identical to TRBD2. V lost 4 bases and J lost 4; bases outside the gene matches: 18. Germline V CDR1 and CDR2: MNHNS, SASEGT. The CDR3 contains 18 residues. This chain's CDR3 is CASSVARTPRGGRETQYF. CDR3 bases: TGTGCCAGCAGTGTAGCCCGGACGCCGCGCGGCGGGAGAGAGACCCAGTACTTC.

This sequence joins TRBV7-2 and TRBJ2-7; TRBD2 aligns across 10 bases. V trimming: 4 bases; J trimming: 7 bases; junction bases outside the gene matches: 7. Germline V lookup: CDR1 SGHTA, CDR2 FQGNSA. CDR3 length: 14 residues. The CDR3 region has the DNA TGTGCCAGCAGCTCGGGACTAGCGCTGGGTGAGCAGTACTTC. Protein: CASSSGLALGEQYF.

The J gene is TRBJ2-3, the V gene TRBV18, with 7 bases identical to TRBD1. V trimming: 4 bases; J trimming: 0 bases; junction bases outside the gene matches: 1. Per germline, CDR1 KGHSH and CDR2 LQKENI. This CDR3 comprises 14 residues. The CDR3 DNA is TGTGCCAGCTCACTACAGGGGAGCACAGATACGCAGTATTTT. It codes for CASSLQGSTDTQYF.

The chain combines TRBV30 with TRBJ1-1, with D possibly matching TRBD1 (6 bases). Germline values: CDR1 GTSNPN, CDR2 SVGIG (reference sequence). V lost 5 bases to trimming and J lost 3 bases, with 13 bases between them. CDR3 length: 13 amino acids. The CDR3, as DNA: TGTGCCTGGGAGAGGGACACCTACACTGAAGCTTTCTTT. It specifies CAWERDTYTEAFF.

This clone has a handful of counts. The rearrangement links TRBV5-6 to TRBJ1-4; 10 positions agree with TRBD1. The V segment lost 4 bases and the J segment 7 bases; nucleotides outside the gene matches: 4. This CDR3 has 14 amino acids. Germline lookup yields CDR1 SGHDT and CDR2 YYEEEE. The CDR3 region is CASSPDRGIEKLFF. The CDR3 bases are TGTGCCAGCAGCCCGGACAGGGGGATTGAAAAACTGTTTTTT.

V gene TRBV12-5 combines with J gene TRBJ2-7, with 7 bases aligning to TRBD1. The V segment lost 5 bases and the J segment 0 bases; nucleotides outside the gene matches: 7. Germline V gene lookup returns CDR1 LGHNT and CDR2 FRNRAP. The CDR3 is 15 amino acids. The chain's CDR3 is CASGIRQGDSYEQYF. CDR3 DNA: TGTGCTAGTGGTATCCGACAGGGTGACTCCTACGAGCAGTACTTC.